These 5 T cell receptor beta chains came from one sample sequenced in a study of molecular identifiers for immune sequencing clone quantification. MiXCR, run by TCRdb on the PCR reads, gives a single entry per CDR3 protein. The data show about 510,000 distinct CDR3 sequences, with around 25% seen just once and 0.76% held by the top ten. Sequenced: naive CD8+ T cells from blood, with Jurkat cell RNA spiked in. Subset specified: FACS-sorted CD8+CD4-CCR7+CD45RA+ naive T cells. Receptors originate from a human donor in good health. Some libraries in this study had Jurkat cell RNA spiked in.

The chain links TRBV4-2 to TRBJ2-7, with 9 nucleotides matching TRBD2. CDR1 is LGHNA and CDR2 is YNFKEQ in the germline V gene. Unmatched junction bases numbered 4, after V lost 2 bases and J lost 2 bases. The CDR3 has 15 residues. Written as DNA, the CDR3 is TGTGCCAGCAGCCAAAAGACTAGCGGAACCTACGAGCAGTACTTC. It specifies CASSQKTSGTYEQYF.

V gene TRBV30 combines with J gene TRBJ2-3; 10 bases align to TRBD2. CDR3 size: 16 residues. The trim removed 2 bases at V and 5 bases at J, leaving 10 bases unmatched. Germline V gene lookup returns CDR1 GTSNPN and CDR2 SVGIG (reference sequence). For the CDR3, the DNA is TGTGCCTGGAGTATAATGTCTAGCGGGAGCCAAGATACGCAGTATTTT. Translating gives CAWSIMSSGSQDTQYF. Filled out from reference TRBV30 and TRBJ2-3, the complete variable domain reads SQTIHQWPATLVQPVGSPLSLECTVEGTSNPNLYWYRQAAGRGLQLLFYSVGIGQISSEVPQNLSASRPQDRQFILSSKKLLLSDSGFYLCAWSIMSSGSQDTQYFGPGTRLTVL.

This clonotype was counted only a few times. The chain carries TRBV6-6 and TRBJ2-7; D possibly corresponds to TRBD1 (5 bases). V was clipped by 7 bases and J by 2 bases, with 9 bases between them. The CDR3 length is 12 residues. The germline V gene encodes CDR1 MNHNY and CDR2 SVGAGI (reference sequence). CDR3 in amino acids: CASTDRAYEQYF. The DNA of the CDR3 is TGTGCCAGCACAGACAGAGCCTACGAGCAGTACTTC.

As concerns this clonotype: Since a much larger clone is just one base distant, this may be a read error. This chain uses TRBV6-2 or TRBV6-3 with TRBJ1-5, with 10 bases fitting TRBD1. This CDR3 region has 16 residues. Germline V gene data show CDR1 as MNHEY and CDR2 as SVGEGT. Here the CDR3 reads CASSYSPTGGWQPRHF. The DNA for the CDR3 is TGTGCCAGCAGTTACTCTCCGACAGGGGGCTGGCAGCCCCGGCATTTT.

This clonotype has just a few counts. This CDR3 is CASSYRGGTLKTQYF. The CDR3 DNA follows: TGTGCCAGCAGCTATCGGGGGGGCACTTTGAAGACCCAGTACTTC. J is TRBJ2-5 and V is TRBV5-4; 8 bases fit TRBD2. Germline lookup yields CDR1 SGHNT and CDR2 YYREEE (reference sequence). V dropped 3 bases and J dropped 6; count of bases not matched to a gene: 10. The CDR3 consists of 15 residues. The entire variable domain, with the rest obtained from reference TRBV5-4 and TRBJ2-5, is as follows: ETGVTQSPTHLIKTRGQQVTLRCSSQSGHNTVSWYQQALGQGPQFIFQYYREEENGRGNFPPRFSGLQFPNYSSELNVNALELDDSALYLCASSYRGGTLKTQYFGPGTRLLVL.